The clone carrying this T cell receptor beta chain was seen only a few times. Its target is not known. These data belong to a study of beta chain features in type 1 diabetes. About the research overall: The study examined around 98,000,000 sorted cells across all samples. Points from the study as a whole: All four CD4+ subsets of Type 1 diabetes patients contained TCRB CDR3s that were moderately but significantly shorter.

The entirety of the isolated RNA underwent reverse transcription, so expressed TCRB transcripts were sequenced. The data were produced by immunoSEQ multiplex PCR, yet TCRdb's version contains in-frame clones alone and is incomplete. The data hold 630,000 or so clones, with over 12% observed a single time. With 6 bases removed from V and 0 bases from J, the gap between germline ends came to 16 bases. The CDR3 is 16 amino acids. Germline assignment: CDR1 MNHNY and CDR2 SVGAGI (reference sequence). A single heparinised blood sample, averaging about 120 mL, was obtained per donor. Stem cell-like memory, regulatory, central memory and naive CD4+ cells were sorted via CD45RO/CCR7/CD25/CD127/CD95/CD27.

V gene TRBV6-6 combines with J gene TRBJ2-3; no reliable D call. The sequenced sample was naive CD4+ T cells from blood. The receptor was derived from a man aged 18-30 years with type 1 diabetes. CDR3 sequence: CASRLYMVSSTDTQYF. The CDR3 DNA reads TGTGCCAGCAGGCTCTACATGGTCTCTAGCACAGATACGCAGTATTTT.